One and the same sample provided the 27 T cell receptor beta chains below, sequenced in a study of blood T cell repertoires in COVID-19. Clones were read by immunoSEQ multiplex PCR, and TCRdb kept only the in-frame ones, dropping some. Of some 700,000 clones in the sample, 85% to 90% were seen once. The sample consisted of peripheral blood. These receptors originate from a woman between 18 and 29 years old with acute or convalescent COVID-19.

This chain joins TRBV7-2 and TRBJ2-7; 9 bases fit TRBD1. V was clipped by 2 bases and J by 2 bases; unmatched bases: 4. Germline V gives CDR1 SGHTA, CDR2 FQGNSA. This CDR3 is 15 amino acids long. The DNA for the CDR3 is TGTGCCAGCAGCTTAACGACAGGGGGTGCCTACGAGCAGTACTTC. Translation: CASSLTTGGAYEQYF.

The chain joins TRBV20-1 to TRBJ1-2, with D possibly matching TRBD1 (6 bases). The V end was cut by 3 bases, the J end by 3 bases, with 14 bases between. Per the germline V gene, CDR1 is DFQATT and CDR2 is SNEGSKA (reference sequence). The CDR3 is made up of 14 amino acids. The CDR3 is CSASWWGPDYGYTF. The CDR3 DNA is TGCAGTGCTAGTTGGTGGGGGCCGGACTATGGCTACACCTTC.

CDR3 bases: TGCAGCGTTGAGGCAGGGGGGAACACTGAAGCTTTCTTT. Its protein product is CSVEAGGNTEAFF. The chain carries TRBV29-1 and TRBJ1-1; TRBD1 agrees at 7 bases. The CDR3 covers 13 residues. The ends lost 3 bases at V and 1 base at J; junction bases unmatched: 2. CDR1 is SQVTM and CDR2 is ANQGSEA in the germline V gene.

This chain uses TRBV21-1 with TRBJ2-2; the D call in the table, TRBD1, was not verified against the DNA. TRBV21-1 is a pseudogene segment. This CDR3 region has 16 residues. CDR3 bases: TGTGCCAGCAGCGCCCAGACAGGGAAGAACACCGGGGAGCTGTTTTTT. It is translated as CASSAQTGKNTGELFF.

The chain uses TRBV5-1 and TRBJ2-3, with 10 bases lining up with TRBD2. CDR3 size: 16 residues. Germline trimming cut 1 base from V and 2 bases from J; bases unmatched to any gene: 4. Germline values: CDR1 SGHRS, CDR2 YFSETQ. The CDR3 coding sequence is TGCGCCAGCAGCTTGACTAGCGGGGCCCTCACAGATACGCAGTATTTT. Amino acid sequence: CASSLTSGALTDTQYF.

CDR3 DNA: TGCGCCAGCAGCGGGGGGAGACAGGGGAACTACAATGAGCAGTTCTTC. This translates into CASSGGRQGNYNEQFF. This rearrangement joins TRBV5-1 to TRBJ2-1; 8 bases line up with TRBD1. V lost 4 bases and J lost 3; bases outside the gene matches: 9. Germline CDR1 reads SGHRS; CDR2 reads YFSETQ. This CDR3 comprises 16 residues.

The rearrangement uses TRBV30 and TRBJ2-1; unclear D gene. There are 14 residues in the CDR3. From germline, CDR1 is GTSNPN and CDR2 SVGIG (reference sequence). With 3 bases removed from V and 7 bases from J, the gap between germline ends came to 16 bases. For the CDR3, the DNA is TGTGCCTGGAGGGGCCGACCCTCTTTTAATGAGCAGTTCTTC. It is translated as CAWRGRPSFNEQFF.

V usage is TRBV28 and J usage is TRBJ2-3, with 7 bases matching TRBD1. Germline trimming cut 4 bases from V and 2 bases from J; bases unmatched to any gene: 3. CDR3 size: 14 residues. CDR1 is MDHEN and CDR2 is SYDVKM in the germline V gene. The DNA of the CDR3 is TGTGCCAGCAGTTCGGGACAGACCACAGATACGCAGTATTTT. This translates into CASSSGQTTDTQYF.

This sequence joins TRBV24-1 and TRBJ2-7; 8 bases line up with TRBD2. The CDR3 has 17 residues. CDR1 KGHDR and CDR2 SFDVKD come from the germline V gene. J lost 2 bases, V lost 2 bases, and 10 bases had no gene match. The CDR3 spells CATSDSVSGATPYEQYF. The CDR3 nucleotides read TGTGCCACCAGTGATTCCGTTAGCGGGGCCACACCCTACGAGCAGTACTTC.

This clone was recorded only once. The chain carries TRBV28 and TRBJ1-4; D is possibly TRBD1 (5 bases). This CDR3 spans 13 amino acids. V was cut by 3 bases and J by 8 bases, with 10 bases left in between. Germline V gene sequence: CDR1 MDHEN, CDR2 SYDVKM. The CDR3 DNA reads as TGTGCCAGCAGTTTGGCGGGGGTAGAAAAACTGTTTTTT. It yields the protein CASSLAGVEKLFF.

V usage is TRBV3-1 (or the pseudogene TRBV3-2) and J usage is TRBJ2-1; D is perhaps TRBD2 (5 bases). The germline gives CDR1 LGHDT, CDR2 YNNKEL (reference sequence). The CDR3 is 16 residues long. Deletions cut 4 bases from V and 12 bases from J, with 25 bases between. CDR3 DNA sequence: TGTGCCAGCAGCCTCCCTACCGGCGGGTCCCCGGGTCGGCAGTTCTTC. Translation: CASSLPTGGSPGRQFF.

This clone was picked up one time. At the DNA level, this CDR3 is encoded by other sequences in the same sample as well. The CDR3 loop reads CATSDLHSYGYTF. CDR3 nucleotide sequence: TGTGCCACCAGTGATTTGCACAGTTATGGCTACACCTTC. The chain has TRBV24-1 and TRBJ1-2, with no clear D. The V gene lost 0 bases and the J gene lost 5 bases, with 6 bases spanning the gap. There are 13 residues in the CDR3. In germline, CDR1 is KGHDR, CDR2 SFDVKD.

The rearrangement links TRBV19 to TRBJ1-2, with 7 bases matching TRBD1. This CDR3 spans 13 amino acids. The V segment lost 8 bases and the J segment 8 bases; nucleotides outside the gene matches: 11. Germline V gives CDR1 LNHDA, CDR2 SQIVND (reference sequence). CDR3 loop: CASRPGTVRGYTF. The DNA for the CDR3 is TGTGCCAGTCGCCCTGGGACAGTGCGGGGCTACACCTTC.

The CDR3 DNA sequence: TGTGCCAGCAGCTTCCTGACAGGGGCGGGGGACGCGAACACCGGGGAGCTGTTTTTT. Translating gives CASSFLTGAGDANTGELFF. The chain couples TRBV7-9 to TRBJ2-2, with D maybe TRBD1 (8 bases). Trimming took 3 bases from V and 0 from J, leaving 20 bases between them. The CDR3 extends over 19 amino acids. The germline CDR1 and CDR2 sequences are SEHNR and FQNEAQ (reference sequence).

The chain combines TRBV12-1 with TRBJ2-7; TRBD1 is the table's D call and was not checked against the DNA. TRBV12-1 is a known pseudogene. This CDR3 contains 14 residues. CDR3: CASSFDRDSYEQYF. For the CDR3, the DNA is TGTGCCAGCAGCTTTGACAGGGACTCCTACGAGCAGTACTTC.

V is TRBV5-4 and J is TRBJ1-2; 7 positions match TRBD1. This CDR3 is 15 amino acids long. The junction had 6 bases not matched to a gene; V was cut back by 0 bases and J by 4 bases. Per the germline V gene, CDR1 is SGHNT and CDR2 is YYREEE (reference sequence). CDR3 DNA: TGTGCCAGCAGCTTGGACCCCGGGACAGCCTATGGCTACACCTTC. Its translation is CASSLDPGTAYGYTF.

The V call is TRBV11-2, the J call TRBJ1-4; D call uncertain. V gave up 4 bases and J gave up 4 bases, with 13 bases separating them. This CDR3 region has 15 residues. The germline V gene encodes CDR1 SGHAT and CDR2 FQNNGV. This chain's CDR3 is CASSSSGSSNEKLFF. In nucleotides, the CDR3 is TGTGCCAGCAGCTCCTCCGGGTCGAGTAATGAAAAACTGTTTTTT.

The genes are TRBV3-1 (or the pseudogene TRBV3-2) and TRBJ1-3; D is ambiguous. The CDR3 is 23 residues long. V lost 2 bases to trimming and J lost 0 bases, with 32 bases between them. In germline, CDR1 is LGHDT, CDR2 YNNKEL (reference sequence). The CDR3: CASSQTRWSAKTQSTGSGNTIYF. CDR3 nucleotides: TGTGCCAGCAGCCAAACGCGTTGGTCAGCGAAAACGCAAAGTACTGGCTCTGGAAACACCATATATTTT.

The chain has TRBV7-2 and TRBJ1-2; a weak D match, TRBD1 (5 bases). The ends were cut back, 5 bases at V and 2 bases at J, with 12 bases in the middle. The CDR3 runs 14 residues. CDR1 is SGHTA and CDR2 is FQGNSA in the germline V gene. Here the CDR3 DNA reads TGTGCCAGCAGCGCCGACAGAGAAAACTATGGCTACACCTTC. This sequence encodes CASSADRENYGYTF.

The V call is TRBV5-8, the J call TRBJ1-4; D uncertain. Germline V gene lookup returns CDR1 SGHTS and CDR2 YDEGEE. The CDR3 is 16 residues long. V lost 0 bases and J 0 bases, leaving 9 bases between the germline ends. The CDR3 protein is CASSLDLSATNEKLFF. CDR3 DNA sequence: TGTGCCAGCAGCTTGGATCTCTCGGCAACTAATGAAAAACTGTTTTTT. Together with reference TRBV5-8 and TRBJ1-4, the CDR3 gives the full variable domain: EAGVTQSPTHLIKTRGQQATLRCSPISGHTSVYWYQQALGLGLQFLLWYDEGEERNRGNFPPRFSGRQFPNYSSELNVNALELEDSALYLCASSLDLSATNEKLFFGSGTQLSVL.

The chain couples TRBV7-2 to TRBJ1-2; D gene unclear. Trimming shortened V by 5 bases and J by 4 bases, and 11 bases separated the two germline ends. CDR1 is SGHTA and CDR2 is FQGNSA in the germline V gene. This CDR3 contains 13 residues. The CDR3 nucleotides read TGTGCCAGCAGCCCATCCGGGAGCTATGGCTACACCTTC. The encoded protein is CASSPSGSYGYTF. The full variable domain, rest sourced from reference TRBV7-2 and TRBJ1-2, is GAGVSQSPSNKVTEKGKDVELRCDPISGHTALYWYRQSLGQGLEFLIYFQGNSAPDKSGLPSDRFSAERTGGSVSTLTIQRTQQEDSAVYLCASSPSGSYGYTFGSGTRLTVV.

This chain uses TRBV12-3 or TRBV12-4 with TRBJ1-2; no clear D gene. This CDR3 contains 13 residues. With 3 bases removed from V and 6 bases from J, the gap between germline ends came to 11 bases. Here the CDR3 reads CASSFEVVNGYTF. The CDR3 nucleotides are TGTGCCAGCAGTTTTGAGGTAGTGAATGGCTACACCTTC.

This clone was observed a single time. The chain joins TRBV9 to TRBJ2-2, with a tentative D call TRBD2 (6 bases). Trimming left V 0 bases short and J 4 bases short, with 10 bases between. This CDR3 is built from 15 residues. Germline V gene sequence: CDR1 SGDLS, CDR2 YYNGEE. The CDR3 coding sequence is TGTGCCAGCAGCGTAGATCCAGCGGGCACCGGGGAGCTGTTTTTT. It encodes CASSVDPAGTGELFF.

Only one count was recorded for this clone. This chain links TRBV2 with TRBJ1-5, with a tentative D call TRBD1 (5 bases). The CDR3 consists of 14 residues. V was cut by 3 bases and J by 2 bases, with 8 bases left in between. CDR1 SNHLY and CDR2 FYNNEI come from the germline V gene. The CDR3 loop reads CASSETGGNQPQHF. CDR3 nucleotide sequence: TGTGCCAGCAGTGAGACGGGGGGCAATCAGCCCCAGCATTTT.

This clone was seen just once. The chain is built from TRBV19 and TRBJ2-1; a weak D match, TRBD2 (5 bases). V dropped 3 bases and J dropped 1 base, with 10 bases sitting between them. Germline CDR1 and CDR2: LNHDA and SQIVND (reference sequence). This CDR3 region has 15 residues. CDR3 protein: CASSITGLSYNEQFF. The CDR3 DNA sequence: TGTGCCAGTAGTATCACCGGACTTTCCTACAATGAGCAGTTCTTC.

The DNA of the CDR3 is TGCGCCAGCAGCTACTATGACAGGTCCGCTTTCTTT. Its protein product is CASSYYDRSAFF. The chain employs TRBV10-2 and TRBJ1-1, with D tentatively TRBD1 (6 bases). The CDR3 runs to 12 residues. Per the germline V gene, CDR1 is WSHSY and CDR2 is SAAADI. Trimming cost V 6 bases and J 11 bases, with 16 bases left between them.

The chain joins TRBV13 to TRBJ1-2, with TRBD1 matching over 7 bases. This CDR3 is 15 amino acids long. J gave up 3 bases and V 5 bases, and 9 bases lay outside the gene matches. Germline values: CDR1 PRHDT, CDR2 FYEKMQ (reference sequence). The CDR3 loop reads CASSTGDSLYYGYTF. In DNA, the CDR3 is TGTGCCAGCAGCACTGGGGACAGTTTATACTATGGCTACACCTTC.